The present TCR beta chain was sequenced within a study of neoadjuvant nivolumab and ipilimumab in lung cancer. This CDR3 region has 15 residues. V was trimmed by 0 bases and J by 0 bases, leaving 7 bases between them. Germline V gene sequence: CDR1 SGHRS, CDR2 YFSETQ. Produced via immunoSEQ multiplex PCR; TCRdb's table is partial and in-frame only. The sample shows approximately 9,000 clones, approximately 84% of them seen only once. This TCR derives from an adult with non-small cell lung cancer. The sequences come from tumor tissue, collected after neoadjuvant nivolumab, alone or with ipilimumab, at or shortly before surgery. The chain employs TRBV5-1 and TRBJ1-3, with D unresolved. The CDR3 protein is CASSLGPGSGNTIYF. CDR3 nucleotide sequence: TGCGCCAGCAGCTTGGGGCCGGGCTCTGGAAACACCATATATTTT. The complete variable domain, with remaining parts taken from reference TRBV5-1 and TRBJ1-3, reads KAGVTQTPRYLIKTRGQQVTLSCSPISGHRSVSWYQQTPGQGLQFLFEYFSETQRNKGNFPGRFSGRQFSNSRSEMNVSTLELGDSALYLCASSLGPGSGNTIYFGEGSWLTVV.